This T cell receptor (beta chain) is from a study of blood T cell repertoires in COVID-19 (dated by TCRdb to the early 2020s). Regarding the research as a whole: Samples covering the acute and convalescent phases of COVID-19 were provided by collaborators in the United States, Italy and Spain. The prospective study material was composed of cDNA or gDNA derived from T cells, B-cell-depleted T cells, or PBMCs. Deeply sampled blood TCRbeta repertoires from subjects exposed to, actively infected with, or recovered from COVID-19 were included in the dataset. The repertoires were released in a freely available public database intended as a resource for research on the immune response to SARS-CoV-2. The samples were drawn from the first 160 participants of the ongoing ImmuneRACE study and from under 1,500 subjects provided by 6 global collaborators. The sample metadata nearly always contained a de-identified subject ID, COVID-19 status, age in years and sex. Where HLA class I and class II types were available, the types were taken from metadata supplied by the sample provider, not from assay-based typing.

V is trimmed back by 4 bases and J by 6 bases, and the junction contains 9 bases that no gene match accounts for. There are 17 amino acids in the CDR3, from cysteine to phenylalanine inclusive. Left in the record is the CDR3 DNA by itself, 51 bases read in frame from the first base. Via the germline V gene, CDR1 is MGHRA and CDR2 YSYEKL. Summary of the overall study and its limitations: The quantity of clinical and demographic metadata differed by source and by participant and was supplied without curation.

TCRbeta CDR3 regions were amplified from genomic DNA by means of the immunoSEQ Assay, a bias-controlled multiplex PCR. Turning to the authors' computational methods: Nucleated cell counts per sample were estimated from amplification of reference gene primers within the assay. Sequence reads were collapsed and filtered to measure the absolute abundance of every unique TCRbeta CDR3 rearrangement. Productive Simpson clonality was computed per sample as the square root of Simpson's diversity index over productive rearrangements. TCRdb limited this immuneACCESS table to in-frame rearrangements with V and J called. A share of clones is missing; checked studies link under half to unresolved V genes, and the rest is unexplained. V and J calls and clone size are as listed in that table; D and trimming were resolved from the DNA. The sample includes tens of thousands of clones, with 82% observed a single time. The ten top clones hold 6.5% to 8% of the sample.

With regard to this clone: The target of this receptor is not known. There are no base qualities to consult, and no much larger clone falls within one base.

Each collaborating institution followed its own protocols to collect whole blood in K2EDTA tubes. Collaborator samples were shipped for TCRbeta analysis as frozen whole blood, isolated PBMCs, or DNA extracted from either sample type. Material: peripheral blood. Rearrangement joined TRBV4-1 to TRBJ2-2; a stretch of 12 junction bases matches TRBD1. The clonotype originates from a human donor in a cohort sampled during active COVID-19. The CDR3 loop reads CASSPLGQGARAGELFF. The DNA sequence is given as TGCGCCAGCAGCCCCTTGGGACAGGGGGCGCGAGCCGGGGAGCTGTTTTTT.